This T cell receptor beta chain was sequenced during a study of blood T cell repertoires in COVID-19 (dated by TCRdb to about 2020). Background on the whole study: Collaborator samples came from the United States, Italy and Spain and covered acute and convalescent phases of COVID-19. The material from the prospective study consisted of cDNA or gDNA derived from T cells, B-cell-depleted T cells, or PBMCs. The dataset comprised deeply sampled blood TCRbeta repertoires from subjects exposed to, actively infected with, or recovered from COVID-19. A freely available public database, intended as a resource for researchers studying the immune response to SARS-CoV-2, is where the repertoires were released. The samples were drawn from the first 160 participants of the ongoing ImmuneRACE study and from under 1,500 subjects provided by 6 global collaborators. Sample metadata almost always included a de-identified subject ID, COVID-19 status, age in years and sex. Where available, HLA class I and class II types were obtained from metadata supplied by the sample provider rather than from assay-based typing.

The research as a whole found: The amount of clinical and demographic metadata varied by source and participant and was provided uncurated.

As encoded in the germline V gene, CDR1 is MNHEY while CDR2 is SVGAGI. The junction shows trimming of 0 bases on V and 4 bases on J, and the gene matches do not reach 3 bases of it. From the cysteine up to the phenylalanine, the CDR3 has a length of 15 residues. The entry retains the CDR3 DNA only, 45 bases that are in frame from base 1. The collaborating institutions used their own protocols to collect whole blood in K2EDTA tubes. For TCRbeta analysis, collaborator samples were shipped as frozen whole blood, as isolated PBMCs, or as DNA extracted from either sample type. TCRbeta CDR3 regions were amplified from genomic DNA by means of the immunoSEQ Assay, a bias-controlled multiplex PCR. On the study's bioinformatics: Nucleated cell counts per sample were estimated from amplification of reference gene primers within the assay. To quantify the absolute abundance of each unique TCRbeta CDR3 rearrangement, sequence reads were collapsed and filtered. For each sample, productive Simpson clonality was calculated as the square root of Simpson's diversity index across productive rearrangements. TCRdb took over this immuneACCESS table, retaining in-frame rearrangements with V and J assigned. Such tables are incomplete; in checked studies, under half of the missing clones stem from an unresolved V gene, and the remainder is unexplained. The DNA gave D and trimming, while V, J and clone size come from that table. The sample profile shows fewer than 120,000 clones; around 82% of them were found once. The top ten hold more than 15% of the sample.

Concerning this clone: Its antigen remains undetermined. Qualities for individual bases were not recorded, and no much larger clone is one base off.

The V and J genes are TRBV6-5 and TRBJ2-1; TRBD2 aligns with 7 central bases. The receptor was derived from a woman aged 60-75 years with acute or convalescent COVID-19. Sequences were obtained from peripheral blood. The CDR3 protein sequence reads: CASSYSSAGYNEQFF. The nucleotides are TGTGCCAGCAGTTACTCTTCAGCGGGATACAATGAGCAGTTCTTC.